Listed below are T cell receptor beta chains from one sample, sequenced in a study of OX40 agonist ivuxolimab in advanced cancers. This table comes from immunoSEQ multiplex PCR, and its TCRdb copy is limited to in-frame clones, with some not included. This table has 65,000 to 95,000 clones, roughly 80% appearing once. Specimen: CD4+ or CD8+ T cells sorted from blood, collected in a trial of the OX40 agonist ivuxolimab. The receptors come from an adult with an advanced solid tumor such as melanoma, head and neck, liver or kidney cancer. CDR3s include the opening cysteine and the closing phenylalanine or tryptophan. The order of the fields is CDR3 protein, CDR3 DNA, J gene, clone size, D gene, V gene. D genes are given only for firm matches. Some rows have no size entry. The others give once, few or many, or a class for an expanded clone.

CDR3aa: CASSSSGGKGDSPLHF; CDR3nt: TGTGCCAGCTCATCGTCAGGGGGCAAGGGAGATTCACCCCTCCACTTT; j_gene: TRBJ1-6; abundance: few; d_gene: TRBD1; v_gene: TRBV18
CDR3aa: CASSPRAVWEQYF; CDR3nt: TGTGCCAGCAGCCCCCGTGCGGTGTGGGAGCAGTACTTC; j_gene: TRBJ2-7; abundance: .; d_gene: .; v_gene: TRBV7-8
CDR3aa: CASSLDDVVAGEQYF; CDR3nt: TGCGCCAGCAGCCTGGATGATGTTGTGGCGGGGGAGCAGTACTTC; j_gene: TRBJ2-7; abundance: .; d_gene: .; v_gene: TRBV5-1
CDR3aa: CASTSGGGEETQYF; CDR3nt: TGTGCCAGCACCTCGGGGGGCGGGGAAGAGACCCAGTACTTC; j_gene: TRBJ2-5; abundance: once; d_gene: .; v_gene: TRBV9
CDR3aa: CASSPGDRGLAPLHF; CDR3nt: TGTGCCAGCAGCCCCGGGGACAGGGGGCTTGCACCCCTCCACTTT; j_gene: TRBJ1-6; abundance: .; d_gene: TRBD1; v_gene: TRBV9
CDR3aa: CASSLVAGEYEKLFF; CDR3nt: TGTGCCAGCAGCTTAGTGGCAGGGGAGTATGAAAAACTGTTTTTT; j_gene: TRBJ1-4; abundance: .; d_gene: .; v_gene: TRBV7-2
CDR3aa: CASRGGLNYEQYF; CDR3nt: TGTGCCAGTAGAGGTGGCCTCAACTACGAGCAGTACTTC; j_gene: TRBJ2-7; abundance: .; d_gene: .; v_gene: TRBV19
CDR3aa: CASSSGVQWETQYF; CDR3nt: TGTGCCAGCAGTTCCGGAGTCCAGTGGGAGACCCAGTACTTC; j_gene: TRBJ2-5; abundance: .; d_gene: .; v_gene: TRBV27
CDR3aa: CASSRTTGSQPQHF; CDR3nt: TGTGCCAGCAGTAGGACCACCGGGAGTCAGCCCCAGCATTTT; j_gene: TRBJ1-5; abundance: few; d_gene: .; v_gene: TRBV6-5
CDR3aa: CASRRLAGGPRFSDTQYF; CDR3nt: TGTGCCAGCAGGAGACTAGCGGGGGGGCCTCGTTTTTCAGATACGCAGTATTTT; j_gene: TRBJ2-3; abundance: .; d_gene: TRBD2; v_gene: TRBV2
CDR3aa: CAWGTGTPGEKLFF; CDR3nt: TGTGCCTGGGGTACCGGGACCCCCGGTGAAAAACTGTTTTTT; j_gene: TRBJ1-4; abundance: .; d_gene: .; v_gene: TRBV30
CDR3aa: CASSFRRANTGELFF; CDR3nt: TGTGCCAGCAGCTTTCGCAGGGCGAACACCGGGGAGCTGTTTTTT; j_gene: TRBJ2-2; abundance: .; d_gene: .; v_gene: TRBV5-8
CDR3aa: CASSQGRTAQETQYF; CDR3nt: TGCGCCAGCAGCCAAGGTCGGACGGCTCAAGAGACCCAGTACTTC; j_gene: TRBJ2-5; abundance: .; d_gene: .; v_gene: TRBV4-3
CDR3aa: CASSLSGGRGTGELFF; CDR3nt: TGTGCCAGCAGCCTAAGCGGGGGGCGGGGCACCGGGGAGCTGTTTTTT; j_gene: TRBJ2-2; abundance: .; d_gene: TRBD2; v_gene: TRBV27
CDR3aa: CASSQGDFYNEQFF; CDR3nt: TGCGCCAGCAGCCAAGGGGACTTCTACAATGAGCAGTTCTTC; j_gene: TRBJ2-1; abundance: few; d_gene: .; v_gene: TRBV4-1
CDR3aa: CASSERGPPDYEQYF; CDR3nt: TGTGCCAGCAGTGAGCGGGGCCCTCCGGACTACGAGCAGTACTTC; j_gene: TRBJ2-7; abundance: .; d_gene: .; v_gene: TRBV2
CDR3aa: CASSHGQGRVTGELFF; CDR3nt: TGTGCCAGCAGCCACGGACAGGGGAGGGTCACCGGGGAGCTGTTTTTT; j_gene: TRBJ2-2; abundance: .; d_gene: TRBD1; v_gene: TRBV7-2
CDR3aa: CASSQTDRLNTEAFF; CDR3nt: TGTGCCAGCAGCCAAACAGACAGGTTGAACACTGAAGCTTTCTTT; j_gene: TRBJ1-1; abundance: .; d_gene: .; v_gene: TRBV4-2
CDR3aa: CASSPPELAETQYF; CDR3nt: TGTGCCAGCAGCCCTCCCGAGCTCGCAGAGACCCAGTACTTC; j_gene: TRBJ2-5; abundance: .; d_gene: .; v_gene: TRBV9
CDR3aa: CAWSPGTSVPHNEQFF; CDR3nt: TGTGCCTGGAGTCCCGGGACTAGCGTTCCACACAATGAGCAGTTCTTC; j_gene: TRBJ2-1; abundance: .; d_gene: TRBD2; v_gene: TRBV30
CDR3aa: CASSSRGASTGELFF; CDR3nt: TGTGCCAGCAGTTCCAGGGGGGCCTCCACCGGGGAGCTGTTTTTT; j_gene: TRBJ2-2; abundance: .; d_gene: .; v_gene: TRBV6-6
CDR3aa: CASSQFQRENEQFF; CDR3nt: TGCGCCAGCAGTCAATTCCAGCGGGAAAATGAGCAGTTCTTC; j_gene: TRBJ2-1; abundance: .; d_gene: TRBD2; v_gene: TRBV23-1
CDR3aa: CASRGQGGTYEQYF; CDR3nt: TGTGCCAGCAGGGGACAGGGGGGGACCTACGAGCAGTACTTC; j_gene: TRBJ2-7; abundance: few; d_gene: TRBD1; v_gene: TRBV11-2
CDR3aa: CASSFGLLNTGELFF; CDR3nt: TGTGCCAGCAGTTTCGGCCTGCTTAACACCGGGGAGCTGTTTTTT; j_gene: TRBJ2-2; abundance: .; d_gene: .; v_gene: TRBV28
CDR3aa: CASQGQGRNEQFF; CDR3nt: TGTGCCAGCCAGGGACAGGGACGGAATGAGCAGTTCTTC; j_gene: TRBJ2-1; abundance: once; d_gene: TRBD1; v_gene: TRBV27
CDR3aa: CASSLGTSGREYVYEQYF; CDR3nt: TGTGCCAGCAGCTTAGGCACTAGCGGGAGGGAATACGTGTACGAGCAGTACTTC; j_gene: TRBJ2-7; abundance: .; d_gene: TRBD2; v_gene: TRBV7-8
CDR3aa: CASTSRDIYQPQHF; CDR3nt: TGTGCCAGCACCTCCAGGGACATCTATCAGCCCCAGCATTTT; j_gene: TRBJ1-5; abundance: .; d_gene: .; v_gene: TRBV28
CDR3aa: CASSQETSPRTDTQYF; CDR3nt: TGTGCCAGCAGCCAAGAGACTAGCCCTCGCACAGATACGCAGTATTTT; j_gene: TRBJ2-3; abundance: .; d_gene: TRBD2; v_gene: TRBV4-2
CDR3aa: CAWSVLWDGGYTF; CDR3nt: TGTGCCTGGAGTGTACTCTGGGACGGCGGCTACACCTTC; j_gene: TRBJ1-2; abundance: .; d_gene: .; v_gene: TRBV30
CDR3aa: CASSSDWSSYEQYF; CDR3nt: TGTGCCAGCAGTTCCGACTGGAGCTCCTACGAGCAGTACTTC; j_gene: TRBJ2-7; abundance: once; d_gene: .; v_gene: TRBV6-5
CDR3aa: CASSPLGLAGTKTQYF; CDR3nt: TGTGCCAGCAGTCCCCTCGGACTAGCGGGGACGAAGACCCAGTACTTC; j_gene: TRBJ2-5; abundance: .; d_gene: TRBD2; v_gene: TRBV27
CDR3aa: CAWSGLAGKGETQYF; CDR3nt: TGTGCCTGGAGCGGACTAGCGGGAAAGGGAGAGACCCAGTACTTC; j_gene: TRBJ2-5; abundance: .; d_gene: TRBD2; v_gene: TRBV30
CDR3aa: CASSPGTTYSYEQYF; CDR3nt: TGTGCCAGCAGCCCTGGGACGACTTACTCCTACGAGCAGTACTTC; j_gene: TRBJ2-7; abundance: .; d_gene: .; v_gene: TRBV11-1
CDR3aa: CASNRGGPGELFF; CDR3nt: TGTGCCAGCAACAGGGGGGGTCCCGGGGAGCTGTTTTTT; j_gene: TRBJ2-2; abundance: .; d_gene: .; v_gene: TRBV27
CDR3aa: CASSPGTGPQETQYF; CDR3nt: TGTGCCAGCAGCCCCGGGACAGGGCCACAAGAGACCCAGTACTTC; j_gene: TRBJ2-5; abundance: .; d_gene: TRBD1; v_gene: TRBV11-1
CDR3aa: CASSPGQSNQPQHF; CDR3nt: TGTGCCAGCAGCCCGGGGCAGAGCAATCAGCCCCAGCATTTT; j_gene: TRBJ1-5; abundance: few; d_gene: .; v_gene: TRBV5-6
CDR3aa: CASKRQANSYEQYF; CDR3nt: TGTGCCAGCAAGAGACAGGCGAACTCCTACGAGCAGTACTTC; j_gene: TRBJ2-7; abundance: few; d_gene: .; v_gene: TRBV7-2
CDR3aa: CAVRRQNTGELFF; CDR3nt: TGTGCCGTTAGGAGGCAGAACACCGGGGAGCTGTTTTTT; j_gene: TRBJ2-2; abundance: .; d_gene: .; v_gene: TRBV6-5
CDR3aa: CASGETQYF; CDR3nt: TGTGCCAGCGGAGAGACCCAGTACTTC; j_gene: TRBJ2-5; abundance: few; d_gene: .; v_gene: TRBV3-1/TRBV3-2
CDR3aa: CASSQGQGRDNEQFF; CDR3nt: TGCGCCAGCAGCCAAGGGCAGGGTAGAGACAATGAGCAGTTCTTC; j_gene: TRBJ2-1; abundance: .; d_gene: .; v_gene: TRBV4-3
CDR3aa: CASSQPNDRTEAFF; CDR3nt: TGTGCCAGCAGCCAGCCAAACGACAGGACTGAAGCTTTCTTT; j_gene: TRBJ1-1; abundance: .; d_gene: .; v_gene: TRBV4-2
CDR3aa: CASSLGMGLAGGEQFF; CDR3nt: TGCGCCAGCAGCTTGGGAATGGGACTAGCGGGGGGCGAGCAGTTCTTC; j_gene: TRBJ2-1; abundance: .; d_gene: TRBD2; v_gene: TRBV5-1
CDR3aa: CASSRTGGVEETQYF; CDR3nt: TGTGCCAGCAGTCGGACAGGGGGCGTAGAAGAGACCCAGTACTTC; j_gene: TRBJ2-5; abundance: .; d_gene: TRBD1; v_gene: TRBV6-1
CDR3aa: CASSLESFSGNTIYF; CDR3nt: TGCGCCAGCAGCTTGGAGTCCTTCTCTGGAAACACCATATATTTT; j_gene: TRBJ1-3; abundance: few; d_gene: .; v_gene: TRBV5-1
CDR3aa: CASSARLAGMNSYNEQFF; CDR3nt: TGTGCCAGCAGCGCGAGACTAGCGGGAATGAACTCCTACAATGAGCAGTTCTTC; j_gene: TRBJ2-1; abundance: .; d_gene: TRBD2; v_gene: TRBV7-2
CDR3aa: CASSFRHEGNQPQHF; CDR3nt: TGTGCCAGCAGCTTCCGACATGAGGGGAATCAGCCCCAGCATTTT; j_gene: TRBJ1-5; abundance: .; d_gene: .; v_gene: TRBV7-2
CDR3aa: CADPRAGVTDTQYF; CDR3nt: TGTGCCGACCCACGGGCAGGGGTTACAGATACGCAGTATTTT; j_gene: TRBJ2-3; abundance: .; d_gene: .; v_gene: TRBV5-8